This T cell receptor beta chain appears in the sequencing data of a study of T cells in lung cancer brain metastases (dated by TCRdb to the late 2010s). General notes on the study: Of the roughly 21 patients, seventeen had a history of tobacco use, with a median of approximately 40 pack-years. The cohort comprised around 20 patients contributing approximately 40 specimens, one primary lung lesion and one brain metastasis each. The average DNA integrity number was approximately 4 in both primary and metastatic specimens, and the two sites did not differ significantly. The median interval between acquisition of the primary specimen and acquisition of the brain metastasis specimen was about 380 days. Patients had a median age at first diagnosis of roughly 50 years, with roughly 9 males and about a dozen females. Of the roughly 20 patients, more than 15 received no interval therapy between resection of the primary and resection of the metastasis. In this study, the TCR beta CDR3 repertoires of fully resected primary non-small cell lung cancers were compared with those of paired brain metastases.

Comment on this clone: Its target antigen remains unknown. One junction end disagrees with the germline gene, perhaps due to a read error.

Patients underwent resection for synchronous oligometastatic disease or delayed recurrence of a solitary brain metastasis. Patients with a history of multiple malignancies were excluded so that cancers other than NSCLC would not be included. Using marked H&E slides as a guide, tumor areas were macrodissected from about five unstained around 9.3 um sections that had been deparaffinized. All specimens were formalin-fixed and paraffin-embedded (FFPE). The AllPrep DNA/RNA FFPE Kit was used for extraction of genomic DNA. The CDR3 holds 17 amino acids from the cysteine to the phenylalanine. Left in the record is the CDR3 DNA by itself, 51 bases read in frame from the first base. As encoded in the germline V gene, CDR1 is SGHTS while CDR2 is YDEGEE. Summary of the overall study and its limitations: The study could not control for the effects of preoperative corticosteroids on T cell infiltration in brain metastases. Significantly fewer unique productive clones were found in brain metastases than in paired primaries (median 1540 versus 4551). DNA fragmentation in the FFPE samples may have prevented recovery of the complete infiltrating T cell repertoire. A significantly larger repertoire fraction was made up by the ten most abundant clones in brain metastases than in primaries, which was suggestive of clonal expansion. Most clones were found to be lesion-specific, and limited overlap was observed between paired lesions (mean Morisita index about 0.22).

Between roughly 2.24 and 5.5 ug genomic DNA was input per sample, and equal DNA input was given to paired samples. TCR beta libraries were constructed in two PCR steps with the immunoSEQ hsTCRbeta Kit, which uses multiplexed V and J gene primers. Pooled libraries with positive and negative controls were sequenced on an Illumina MiSeq using a 100-cycle paired-end protocol. For the original study's pipeline: Raw data were processed by the immunoSEQ vendor into normalized, annotated TCR beta repertoire reports. Richness was defined as unique clones by nucleotide sequence, and total richness was extrapolated with the iChao1 and Efron-Thisted estimators. Paired lesions were characterized and compared using Pielou's evenness, Simpson's index, top-ten clone proportional abundance, and the Morisita overlap index. TCRdb provides this immuneACCESS table in a form limited to in-frame rearrangements. Some clones are lacking; in checked studies, under half of them reflect an unresolved V gene, and why the rest are absent is not known. V and J calls plus clone size are reproduced from that table; the DNA served to infer D and trimming. Within this sample are approximately 4,900 clones, with over 80% of them counted one time only. The ten largest clonotypes hold roughly 3% of the sample.

The source of this sequence is a woman in her 50s with non-small cell lung cancer. The sequenced sample consisted of tumor tissue from the primary lung tumor. The label giving this sample's cell subset or site can be read as: primary lung cancer lesion. The chain uses TRBV5-8 and TRBJ2-1; the best D guess is TRBD1, with 6 bases matching. The encoded CDR3 is CTSSPIQGSFGYNEQFF. The nucleotides read TGTACCAGCAGCCCTATCCAGGGGTCGTTCGGGTACAATGAGCAGTTCTTC.